Presented here are 30 T cell receptor beta chains from one specimen sequenced in a study of T cells in Graves' hyperthyroidism and ophthalmopathy. Regions amplified from RNA transcripts were the TCR beta CDR3 regions. With the HTBI primer set, the TCR CDR3 went through a first round of RT-PCR. TCRdb called the multiplex PCR reads again in MiXCR, with one record for every CDR3 protein. The sample shows 450,000 to 650,000 distinct CDR3 sequences, more than 13% of them seen only once. Sequencing was done on a sample of blood. These receptors all come from a woman aged 18-30 years with Graves' ophthalmopathy.

This clonotype has ten or more counts. V and J are TRBV3-1 and TRBJ2-7, with TRBD1 as a possible D gene (5 bases). The CDR3 consists of 15 residues. The V gene lost 0 bases and the J gene lost 0 bases, with 9 bases spanning the gap. Germline values: CDR1 LGHDT, CDR2 YNNKEL (reference sequence). CDR3 loop: CASSQEQGSSYEQYF. The CDR3 DNA follows: TGTGCCAGCAGCCAAGAGCAGGGATCCTCCTACGAGCAGTACTTC.

J is TRBJ2-7 and V is TRBV28; a possible D gene is TRBD2 (7 bases). Germline CDR1 reads MDHEN; CDR2 reads SYDVKM. Between the trimmed V and J ends, which lost 2 bases and 5 bases, there was a span of 13 bases. This CDR3 is 14 amino acids long. The DNA of the CDR3 is TGTGCCAGCAGTTTAGGGGGCGGGGGCAACGAGCAGTACTTC. It is translated as CASSLGGGGNEQYF.

V gene TRBV24-1 combines with J gene TRBJ2-1, with TRBD2 as a possible D gene (6 bases). Germline assignment: CDR1 KGHDR and CDR2 SFDVKD. The CDR3 length is 12 residues. Trimming pared 4 bases from V and 10 bases from J, leaving 10 bases between. The CDR3 reads CATSEGRFEQFF. In nucleotides, the CDR3 is TGTGCCACCAGTGAGGGGAGGTTCGAGCAGTTCTTC.

This clonotype was observed many times. The V gene is TRBV9, the J gene TRBJ2-1, with TRBD2 identical over 14 bases. With V trimmed by 4 bases and J by 11 bases, 11 bases remained unmatched. The CDR3 is 16 amino acids. CDR1 SGDLS and CDR2 YYNGEE come from the germline V gene. The CDR3 region is CASSPLFGLAGGKQFF. CDR3 bases: TGTGCCAGCAGCCCTTTATTTGGACTAGCGGGAGGCAAGCAGTTCTTC.

In its sample, this clonotype was seen a few times. The DNA of the CDR3 is TGTGCCACCAGTGATTTGCAGAGGGTGGGGAGCGAGCCAGGTGGACAGGATCGAAACATTCAGTACTTC. This sequence encodes CATSDLQRVGSEPGGQDRNIQYF. The chain uses TRBV24-1 and TRBJ2-4; TRBD1 matches 7 bases. There are 23 residues in the CDR3. The V gene's germline CDR1 is KGHDR and CDR2 SFDVKD. V trimming: 0 bases; J trimming: 6 bases; junction bases outside the gene matches: 28.

This chain joins TRBV20-1 and TRBJ2-7, with D hard to call. V dropped 6 bases and J dropped 6 bases, with 18 bases sitting between them. CDR1 is DFQATT and CDR2 is SNEGSKA in the germline V gene (reference sequence). The CDR3 length is 13 residues. The CDR3 DNA follows: TGCAGTGCCACGGACCAATCCGAGAGCGAGCAGTACTTC. This encodes CSATDQSESEQYF.

This clonotype has at least ten counts. V and J are TRBV3-1 and TRBJ1-3; perhaps TRBD1 as D (5 bases). Germline values: CDR1 LGHDT, CDR2 YNNKEL (reference sequence). The CDR3 runs 15 residues. V was clipped by 0 bases and J by 2 bases, with 8 bases between them. CDR3 bases: TGTGCCAGCAGCCAAGATGCGGGGCCTGGAAACACCATATATTTT. This codes for CASSQDAGPGNTIYF.

The V call is TRBV5-1, the J call TRBJ2-6, with a possible D match to TRBD2 (6 bases). Trimming took 7 bases from V and 2 from J, leaving 10 bases between them. CDR3 length: 14 amino acids. Germline CDR1 SGHRS, CDR2 YFSETQ. The DNA of the CDR3 is TGCGCCAGCGCCTGGGGGGCTGGGGCCAACGTCCTGACTTTC. This encodes CASAWGAGANVLTF. Full variable domain (remainder filled in from reference TRBV5-1 and TRBJ2-6): KAGVTQTPRYLIKTRGQQVTLSCSPISGHRSVSWYQQTPGQGLQFLFEYFSETQRNKGNFPGRFSGRQFSNSRSEMNVSTLELGDSALYLCASAWGAGANVLTFGAGSRLTVL.

This clonotype has only a few counts. This chain links TRBV19 with TRBJ1-4; D is ambiguous. The CDR3 has 15 amino acids. CDR1 is LNHDA, CDR2 SQIVND, per germline (reference sequence). The V and J ends lost 7 bases and 5 bases respectively, with 17 bases between them. CDR3 in DNA: TGTGCCAGTACCCAACAAGGGCAAGGGAATGAAAAACTGTTTTTT. It codes for CASTQQGQGNEKLFF.

This clonotype showed up many times. CDR3 amino acids: CASSPTATNEKLFF. The CDR3 bases are TGTGCCAGCAGTCCGACTGCAACTAATGAAAAACTGTTTTTT. The rearrangement links TRBV18 to TRBJ1-4; no definite D call. Germline CDR1 and CDR2: KGHSH and LQKENI. Trimming took off 8 bases at V and 0 bases at J, with 10 bases between the two ends. The CDR3 is 14 amino acids.

This clonotype was observed a few times. The V call is TRBV4-1, the J call TRBJ1-5, with D possibly being TRBD1 (5 bases). Germline V CDR1 and CDR2: MGHRA, YSYEKL. V gave up 4 bases and J gave up 0 bases, with 22 bases separating them. The CDR3 sequence is 19 residues long. Here the CDR3 DNA reads TGCGCCAGCAGCCTCGGGGGGGGAAAAAAATTAAATAGCAATCAGCCCCAGCATTTT. Its translation: CASSLGGGKKLNSNQPQHF.

This sequence joins TRBV19 and TRBJ2-4; D is perhaps TRBD1 (7 bases). CDR1 and CDR2 (germline): LNHDA, SQIVND (reference sequence). V lost 7 bases, J lost 7 bases, and 17 bases lay in between. This CDR3 has 14 amino acids. The CDR3 nucleotides are TGTGCCAGTACTGGTGGAGGGGGCCACAACATTCAGTACTTC. This codes for CASTGGGGHNIQYF.

In this sample, this clonotype turned up many times. The CDR3 DNA sequence: TGTGCCAGCAGTCCCTACAGGAGCAATCAGCCCCAGCATTTT. Its protein product is CASSPYRSNQPQHF. This chain links TRBV28 with TRBJ1-5; the D gene is possibly TRBD1 (5 bases). V lost 5 bases, J lost 1 base, and 9 bases lay in between. The CDR3 is made up of 14 amino acids. The germline V gene encodes CDR1 MDHEN and CDR2 SYDVKM.

This clonotype showed up many times. The V call is TRBV10-3, the J call TRBJ2-1; D unresolved. With 2 bases removed from V and 8 bases from J, the gap between germline ends came to 10 bases. CDR1 and CDR2 from the germline V gene are ENHRY and SYGVKD. The CDR3 loop spans 13 amino acids. CDR3 region: CAISEVFVYEQFF. As DNA, the CDR3 is TGTGCCATCAGTGAGGTCTTTGTCTATGAGCAGTTCTTC.

This sequence joins TRBV2 and TRBJ2-3, with 9 bases lining up with TRBD2. V was pared by 6 bases and J by 4 bases, with 8 bases of the junction left unmatched. CDR1 and CDR2 from the germline V gene are SNHLY and FYNNEI. The CDR3 is 15 amino acids. The chain's CDR3 is CASRAHGGRADTQYF. The CDR3 DNA is TGTGCCAGCAGGGCTCATGGCGGGAGGGCAGATACGCAGTATTTT.

This clonotype was picked up a small number of times. At one end, the junction sequence differs from germline, possibly due to a read error. The chain employs TRBV12-5 and TRBJ2-7; 8 bases fit TRBD1. The CDR3 length is 16 residues. The germline gives CDR1 LGHNT, CDR2 FRNRAP. CDR3 nucleotide sequence: TGTGCTAGTGGTTTGGCAACAGGGGGTTCCTCCTACGAGCAGTGCTTC. Translating gives CASGLATGGSSYEQCF.

In this sample, this clonotype turned up many times. The chain recombines TRBV12-3 or TRBV12-4 with TRBJ1-1; 10 positions agree with TRBD1. The junction had 7 bases not matched to a gene; V was cut back by 5 bases and J by 4 bases. The CDR3 covers 15 residues. The CDR3 here is CASSPGDRGFTEAFF. The CDR3 nucleotides are TGTGCCAGCAGTCCCGGGGACAGGGGATTCACTGAAGCTTTCTTT.

At least ten counts were recorded for this clonotype. The chain uses TRBV28 and TRBJ2-7, with D perhaps TRBD1 or TRBD2 (6 bases each). This CDR3 is built from 14 residues. The V gene lost 6 bases and the J gene lost 1 base, with 13 bases spanning the gap. Germline V gene sequence: CDR1 MDHEN, CDR2 SYDVKM. This CDR3 reads CASSQGGLSYEQYF. Here the CDR3 DNA reads TGTGCCAGCAGCCAAGGGGGGTTATCCTACGAGCAGTACTTC.

This clonotype was observed many times. This rearrangement joins TRBV20-1 to TRBJ2-7, with 9 bases aligning to TRBD1. From germline, CDR1 is DFQATT and CDR2 SNEGSKA (reference sequence). The V gene end was trimmed by 0 bases and the J gene end by 1 base; junction bases not matched to a gene: 4. The CDR3 sequence is 15 residues long. This CDR3 reads CSARDQGQGSYEQYF. The CDR3 nucleotides read TGCAGTGCTAGAGACCAGGGACAGGGTTCCTACGAGCAGTACTTC.

This clonotype was detected ten times or more. This chain connects TRBV2 to TRBJ2-1; tentatively, D is TRBD2 (6 bases). Trimming took off 7 bases at V and 7 bases at J, with 20 bases between the two ends. In germline, CDR1 is SNHLY, CDR2 FYNNEI. The CDR3 sequence is 15 residues long. CDR3 sequence reads: CASIADPKSGNEQFF. In nucleotides, the CDR3 is TGTGCCAGCATAGCGGACCCTAAATCGGGAAATGAGCAGTTCTTC.

This clonotype came up many times. The chain is built from TRBV6-5 and TRBJ2-3; maybe TRBD1 (7 bases). V shed 0 bases and J shed 9 bases, with 19 bases lying between them. CDR1 MNHEY and CDR2 SVGAGI come from the germline V gene. The CDR3 is 16 amino acids. CDR3 amino acids: CASSYSRQGGGMTQYF. CDR3 nucleotide sequence: TGTGCCAGCAGTTACTCGAGACAGGGTGGGGGGATGACGCAGTATTTT.

This clonotype was recorded at least ten times. Its ends do not fully match the called genes, so a read error is possible. The chain is built from TRBV12-3 or TRBV12-4 and TRBJ2-2, with TRBD2 matching 7 bases. The length of the CDR3 is 17 residues. The CDR3, as DNA: TGTGCCAGCATTTTAGGCTCGGGGCTAGCGGTCACCGGGGAGCTGTTTTTT. It yields the protein CASILGSGLAVTGELFF.

This clonotype appeared a few times. The chain uses TRBV9 and TRBJ1-6, with D possibly being TRBD1 (6 bases). Trimming pared 1 base from V and 14 bases from J, leaving 10 bases between. The CDR3 loop spans 12 amino acids. In germline, CDR1 is SGDLS, CDR2 YYNGEE. The CDR3 region has the DNA TGTGCCAGCAGCGTACAACAGGGCGCCCTCCACTTT. It yields the protein CASSVQQGALHF.

The chain uses TRBV6-2 or TRBV6-3 and TRBJ2-7; 10 bases match TRBD1. J lost 2 bases, V lost 5 bases, and 18 bases had no gene match. CDR3 length equals 19 residues. CDR1 and CDR2 from the germline V gene are MNHEY and SVGEGT. The DNA for the CDR3 is TGTGCCAGCAGTCCTAGAGGGGGACAGGGGATTTGGAATCCCTACGAGCAGTACTTC. It encodes CASSPRGGQGIWNPYEQYF.

The rearrangement uses TRBV30 and TRBJ2-7; 13 bases agree with TRBD2. V lost 3 bases to trimming and J lost 4 bases; unmatched junction nucleotides: 0. Per germline, CDR1 GTSNPN and CDR2 SVGIG (reference sequence). This CDR3 is 13 amino acids long. The CDR3 region is CAWRGLAGYEQYF. The CDR3 DNA reads as TGTGCCTGGAGGGGACTAGCGGGATACGAGCAGTACTTC. The variable domain in full, with the rest retrieved from reference TRBV30 and TRBJ2-7, is SQTIHQWPATLVQPVGSPLSLECTVEGTSNPNLYWYRQAAGRGLQLLFYSVGIGQISSEVPQNLSASRPQDRQFILSSKKLLLSDSGFYLCAWRGLAGYEQYFGPGTRLTVT.

The table lists this clonotype with a count of one. J is TRBJ2-7 and V is TRBV12-3 or TRBV12-4; 8 nucleotides match TRBD1. The CDR3 length is 15 residues. Losses at the gene ends were 6 bases for V and 2 bases for J; bases not matched to a gene: 9. In DNA, the CDR3 is TGTGCCAGCAGCCCCTCGGACAGGGAGGCCTACGAGCAGTACTTC. This gives the protein CASSPSDREAYEQYF.

A few counts support this clonotype. This sequence joins TRBV7-3 and TRBJ2-1, with a weak D call TRBD2 (6 bases). V gave up 6 bases and J gave up 9 bases, with 18 bases separating them. Germline V gives CDR1 SGHTA, CDR2 FQGTGA. CDR3 length equals 14 residues. CDR3 nucleotide sequence: TGTGCCAGCAGTCGACCCGGCGGGGACGGTGAGCAGTTCTTC. It yields the protein CASSRPGGDGEQFF.

This clonotype was detected a few times. V and J are TRBV20-1 and TRBJ2-4, with TRBD2 identical over 7 bases. The CDR3 has 14 residues. Per the germline V gene, CDR1 is DFQATT and CDR2 is SNEGSKA (reference sequence). V shed 1 base, J shed 10 bases, and the junction held 10 bases outside the gene matches. CDR3 loop: CSARGGGDRGIQYF. CDR3 coding DNA: TGCAGTGCTAGAGGGGGGGGGGACCGGGGGATTCAGTACTTC.

This clonotype was seen a handful of times. CDR3 coding DNA: TGCGCCAGCAGACACCCCCAGGGGCGGGAGTTTCGCAATGAGCAGTTCTTC. It encodes CASRHPQGREFRNEQFF. V and J are TRBV4-1 and TRBJ2-1; D possibly corresponds to TRBD2 (7 bases). V lost 6 bases, J lost 6 bases, and 24 bases lay in between. The CDR3 has 17 residues. Germline assignment: CDR1 MGHRA and CDR2 YSYEKL.

The CDR3 coding sequence is TGCGCCAGCAGCTTTGCCCCCCGCGGGAGTGGTCAAGAGACCCAGTACTTC. Translated, it gives CASSFAPRGSGQETQYF. The chain has TRBV5-1 and TRBJ2-5; 7 bases agree with TRBD2. This CDR3 region has 17 residues. With 2 bases clipped from V and 2 bases from J, the junction kept 12 bases outside the gene matches. The germline V gene encodes CDR1 SGHRS and CDR2 YFSETQ.